Given below is one T cell receptor beta chain in context. Its antigen is not identified. This sample was taken from a study of T-cell reconstitution after alpha-beta-depleted transplantation in children. Findings and caveats of the study: Some patients' high day-60 TCRbeta diversity was attributed to recipient cells surviving conditioning. Alpha-beta T cells about two months after transplant reportedly derived from several hundred expanded graft clones. Newly produced T cells mostly accounted for T-cell counts and diversity one year post-transplant.

Germline loops: CDR1 SQVTM, CDR2 ANQGSEA. CDR3 size: 14 residues. J lost 6 bases, V lost 3 bases, and 3 bases had no gene match. This sample's TCRbeta library carried unique molecular identifier barcodes. TCRdb redid the calling of the PCR reads with MiXCR, one entry per CDR3 protein. The table has about 980,000 distinct CDR3 sequences, roughly 29% seen once. The source was PBMCs, mostly from graft donor cells, collected 360 days after TCRalphabeta/CD19-depleted stem cell transplant. The J gene is TRBJ2-2, the V gene TRBV29-1; the match to TRBD1 covers 11 bases. The source is a boy younger than two who had a stem cell transplant for SCID, so the T cells may come from the graft donor. CDR3 bases: TGCAGCGTTGATACGGGACAGGGGGCCGGGGAGCTGTTTTTT. Residues: CSVDTGQGAGELFF.